These 3 T cell receptor beta chains originate from one sample sequenced in a study of T cell changes during pregnancy in multiple sclerosis. Assay: immunoSEQ multiplex PCR; the TCRdb copy retains only in-frame clones and omits some. Of some 54,000 clones in the sample, around 93% were seen once. The specimen comprised peripheral blood, sampled after pregnancy. These receptors came from a female donor with multiple sclerosis, enrolled in a pregnancy study.

J is TRBJ2-6 and V is TRBV27; 10 bases map to TRBD1. The junction had 13 bases not matched to a gene; V was cut back by 4 bases and J by 1 base. This CDR3 has 20 amino acids. From germline, CDR1 is MNHEY and CDR2 SMNVEV (reference sequence). The DNA of the CDR3 is TGTGCCAGCAGTTCACCCACCATGGGACAGGGGTTTTCTGGGGCCAACGTCCTGACTTTC. It yields the protein CASSSPTMGQGFSGANVLTF.

The chain employs TRBV27 and TRBJ2-2; D is perhaps TRBD1 (6 bases). The V and J ends lost 3 bases and 5 bases respectively, with 10 bases between them. The CDR3 is 14 amino acids. Germline V CDR1 and CDR2: MNHEY, SMNVEV (reference sequence). The DNA for the CDR3 is TGTGCCAGCAGTTTCTGGGGGCATACCGGGGAGCTGTTTTTT. It codes for CASSFWGHTGELFF.

The chain links TRBV18 to TRBJ2-4, with 8 nucleotides matching TRBD1. The CDR3 contains 12 residues. After removal of 3 bases from V and 9 bases from J, the junction contained 1 base not matched to a gene. The germline V gene encodes CDR1 KGHSH and CDR2 LQKENI. This CDR3 is CASSPDRVIQYF. CDR3 in DNA: TGTGCCAGCTCACCGGACAGGGTCATTCAGTACTTC.